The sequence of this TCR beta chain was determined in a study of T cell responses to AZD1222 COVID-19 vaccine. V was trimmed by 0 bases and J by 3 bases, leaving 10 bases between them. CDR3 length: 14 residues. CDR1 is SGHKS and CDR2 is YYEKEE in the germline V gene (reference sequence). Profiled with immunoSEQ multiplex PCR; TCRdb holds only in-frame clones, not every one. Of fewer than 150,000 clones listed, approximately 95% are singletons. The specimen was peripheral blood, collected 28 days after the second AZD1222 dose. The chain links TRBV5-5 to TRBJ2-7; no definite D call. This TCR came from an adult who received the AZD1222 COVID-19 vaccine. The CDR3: CASSLAVGNYEQYF. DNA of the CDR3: TGTGCCAGCAGCTTGGCTGTGGGTAACTACGAGCAGTACTTC.